This TCR beta chain was found in a study of control samples from healthy donors and cancer patients. A note on this clone: The same CDR3 also results from other DNA sequences found in this sample.

TCRdb keeps only in-frame clones here, not all; method: immunoSEQ multiplex PCR. The table lists around 110,000 clones, approximately 90% of them singletons. The V end was cut by 2 bases, the J end by 2 bases, with 12 bases between. Germline V gene sequence: CDR1 PRHDT, CDR2 FYEKMQ (reference sequence). The CDR3 totals 15 residues. This TCR derives from a woman between 65 and 79 years old in good health. The specimen sequenced was blood. The chain employs TRBV13 and TRBJ1-1, with no clear D. Here the CDR3 reads CASSLPWIQNTEAFF. In nucleotides, the CDR3 is TGTGCCAGCAGCTTACCGTGGATCCAAAACACTGAAGCTTTCTTT.